The clone carrying this T cell receptor beta chain was detected once. The sample originates from a study of T cell responses to AZD1222 COVID-19 vaccine. Profiling relied on immunoSEQ multiplex PCR, and the TCRdb table lists in-frame clones only, not all of them. The sample lists 110,000 or so clones; approximately 90% were seen once. V was cut by 7 bases and J by 6 bases, with 12 bases left in between. CDR1 is SNHLY and CDR2 is FYNNEI in the germline V gene. The CDR3 runs 12 residues. The material was peripheral blood, obtained 28 days after the second AZD1222 dose. The chain has TRBV2 and TRBJ1-1; D not certain. This receptor was identified in an adult who received the AZD1222 COVID-19 vaccine. In DNA, the CDR3 is TGTGCCAGCACCCCACGGGCCGCTGAAGCTTTCTTT. Translating gives CASTPRAAEAFF.